This record covers a single T cell receptor (beta chain). PCR used 60 Vbeta primers and 13 Jbeta primers. Only in-frame clones appear in the TCRdb table, and some are missing; sequencing was by immunoSEQ multiplex PCR. In the table there are 130,000 or so clones, roughly four fifths of which are singletons. These data originate in a study of cytomegalovirus exposure and HLA in healthy donors. The germline V gene encodes CDR1 SGHNT and CDR2 YENEEA. V gave up 7 bases and J gave up 4 bases, with 13 bases separating them. The CDR3 loop spans 13 amino acids. What was sequenced was PBMCs. The rearrangement joins TRBV11-3 to TRBJ1-1, with D possibly being TRBD1 (5 bases). The TCR was taken from a woman aged 60-75 years in good health and CMV-seronegative. CDR3 loop: CASKAGSSTEAFF. Here the CDR3 DNA reads TGTGCCAGCAAGGCAGGGTCGAGCACTGAAGCTTTCTTT.